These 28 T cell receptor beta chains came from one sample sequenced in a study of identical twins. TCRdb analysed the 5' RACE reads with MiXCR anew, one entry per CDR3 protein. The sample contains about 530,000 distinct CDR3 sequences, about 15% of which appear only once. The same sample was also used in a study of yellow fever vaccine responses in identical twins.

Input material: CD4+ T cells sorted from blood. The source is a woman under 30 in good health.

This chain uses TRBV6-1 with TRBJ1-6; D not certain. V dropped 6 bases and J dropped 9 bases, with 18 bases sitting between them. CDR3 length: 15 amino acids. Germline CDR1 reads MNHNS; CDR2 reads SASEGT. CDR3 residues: CASSSRRLKGSPLHF. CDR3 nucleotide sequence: TGTGCCAGCAGCTCCCGGCGGCTGAAGGGTTCACCCCTCCACTTT.

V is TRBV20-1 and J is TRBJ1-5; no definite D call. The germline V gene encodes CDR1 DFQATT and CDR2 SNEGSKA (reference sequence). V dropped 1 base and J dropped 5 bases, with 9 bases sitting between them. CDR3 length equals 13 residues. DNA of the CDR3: TGCAGTGCTAGAGGACACCCGGATCAGCCCCAGCATTTT. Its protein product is CSARGHPDQPQHF.

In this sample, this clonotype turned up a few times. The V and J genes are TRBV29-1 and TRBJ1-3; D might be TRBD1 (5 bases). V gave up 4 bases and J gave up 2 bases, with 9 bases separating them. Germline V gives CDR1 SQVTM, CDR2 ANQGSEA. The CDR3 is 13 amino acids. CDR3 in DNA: TGCAGCGTTGGGGACGCTCCTGGAAACACCATATATTTT. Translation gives CSVGDAPGNTIYF.

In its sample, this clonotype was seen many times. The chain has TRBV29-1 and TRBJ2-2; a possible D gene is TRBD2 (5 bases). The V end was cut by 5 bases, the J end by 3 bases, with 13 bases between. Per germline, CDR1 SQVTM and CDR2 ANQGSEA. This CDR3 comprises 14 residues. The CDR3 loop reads CSVSGGVYTGELFF. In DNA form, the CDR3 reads TGCAGCGTTAGTGGAGGTGTGTACACCGGGGAGCTGTTTTTT.

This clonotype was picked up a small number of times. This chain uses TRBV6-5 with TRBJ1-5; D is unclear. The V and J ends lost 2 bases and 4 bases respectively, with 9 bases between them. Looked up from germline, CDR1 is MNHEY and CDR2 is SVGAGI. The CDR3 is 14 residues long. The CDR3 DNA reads TGTGCCAGCAGTTACGGCGGTCAGAATCAGCCCCAGCATTTT. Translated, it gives CASSYGGQNQPQHF.

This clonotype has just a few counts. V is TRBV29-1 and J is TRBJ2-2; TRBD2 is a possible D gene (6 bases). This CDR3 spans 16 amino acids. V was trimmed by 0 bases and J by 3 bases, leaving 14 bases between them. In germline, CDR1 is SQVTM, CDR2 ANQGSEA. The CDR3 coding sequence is TGCAGCGTTGAAGATTTGGGTAGCGGTTACACCGGGGAGCTGTTTTTT. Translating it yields CSVEDLGSGYTGELFF.

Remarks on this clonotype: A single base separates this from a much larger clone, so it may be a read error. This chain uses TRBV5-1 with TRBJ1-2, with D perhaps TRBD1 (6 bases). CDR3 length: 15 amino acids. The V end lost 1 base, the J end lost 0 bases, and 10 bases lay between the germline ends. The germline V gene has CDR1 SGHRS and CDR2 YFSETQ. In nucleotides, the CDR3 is TGCGCCAGCAGCTTGTCAGGGGAAGCTAACTATGGCTACACCTTC. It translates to CASSLSGEANYGYTF.

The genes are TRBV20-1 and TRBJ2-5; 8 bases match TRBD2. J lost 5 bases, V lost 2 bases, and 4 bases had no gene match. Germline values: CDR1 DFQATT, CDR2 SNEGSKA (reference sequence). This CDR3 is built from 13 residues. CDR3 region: CSARLAGRETQYF. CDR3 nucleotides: TGCAGTGCTAGACTAGCGGGTAGGGAGACCCAGTACTTC.

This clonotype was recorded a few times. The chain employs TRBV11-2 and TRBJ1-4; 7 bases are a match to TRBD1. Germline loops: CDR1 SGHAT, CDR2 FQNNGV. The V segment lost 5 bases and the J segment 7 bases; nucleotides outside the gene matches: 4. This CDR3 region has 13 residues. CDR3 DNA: TGTGCCAGCAGCAGGGGGCTCGGTGAAAAACTGTTTTTT. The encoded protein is CASSRGLGEKLFF.

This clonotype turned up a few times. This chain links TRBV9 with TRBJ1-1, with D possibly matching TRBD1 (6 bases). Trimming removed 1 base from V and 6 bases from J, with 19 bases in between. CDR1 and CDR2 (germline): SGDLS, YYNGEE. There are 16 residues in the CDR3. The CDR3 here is CASSVMGGQSTAEAFF. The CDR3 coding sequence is TGTGCCAGCAGCGTAATGGGGGGACAATCAACGGCTGAAGCTTTCTTT. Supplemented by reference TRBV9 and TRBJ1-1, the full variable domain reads DSGVTQTPKHLITATGQRVTLRCSPRSGDLSVYWYQQSLDQGLQFLIQYYNGEERAKGNILERFSAQQFPDLHSELNLSSLELGDSALYFCASSVMGGQSTAEAFFGQGTRLTVV.

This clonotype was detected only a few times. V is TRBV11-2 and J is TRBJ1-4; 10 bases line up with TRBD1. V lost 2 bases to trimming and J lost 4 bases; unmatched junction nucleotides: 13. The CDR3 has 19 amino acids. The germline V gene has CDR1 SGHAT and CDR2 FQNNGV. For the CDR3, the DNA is TGTGCCAGCAGCTTACGGGGGACAGGGGTTATCGGTAATAATGAAAAACTGTTTTTT. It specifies CASSLRGTGVIGNNEKLFF. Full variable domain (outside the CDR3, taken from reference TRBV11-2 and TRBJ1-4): EAGVAQSPRYKIIEKRQSVAFWCNPISGHATLYWYQQILGQGPKLLIQFQNNGVVDDSQLPKDRFSAERLKGVDSTLKIQPAKLEDSAVYLCASSLRGTGVIGNNEKLFFGSGTQLSVL.

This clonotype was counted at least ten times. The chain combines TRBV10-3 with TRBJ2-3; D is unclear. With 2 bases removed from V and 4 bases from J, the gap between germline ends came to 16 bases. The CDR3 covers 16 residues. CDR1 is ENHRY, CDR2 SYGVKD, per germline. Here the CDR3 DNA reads TGTGCCATCAGTGAGGGCCGTCCTAGTCCCCCAGATACGCAGTATTTT. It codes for CAISEGRPSPPDTQYF.

CDR3: CAMGPDTLNEQFF. In DNA, the CDR3 is TGTGCCATGGGCCCCGACACCCTCAATGAGCAGTTCTTC. This chain links TRBV5-6 with TRBJ2-1; no clear D gene. Germline loops: CDR1 SGHDT, CDR2 YYEEEE. V gave up 9 bases and J gave up 6 bases, with 16 bases separating them. The CDR3 is made up of 13 amino acids.

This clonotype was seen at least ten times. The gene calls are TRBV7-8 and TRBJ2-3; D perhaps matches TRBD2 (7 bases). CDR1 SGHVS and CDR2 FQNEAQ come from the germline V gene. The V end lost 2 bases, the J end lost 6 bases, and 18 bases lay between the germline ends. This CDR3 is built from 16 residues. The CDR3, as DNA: TGTGCCAGCAGCTTACTGGGCGGGGGCGAATCCGATACGCAGTATTTT. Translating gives CASSLLGGGESDTQYF.

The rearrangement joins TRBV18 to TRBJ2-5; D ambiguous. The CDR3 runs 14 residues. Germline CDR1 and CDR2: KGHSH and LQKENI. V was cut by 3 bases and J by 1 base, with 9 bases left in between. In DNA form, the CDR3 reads TGTGCCAGCTCACCTTCGTCTATCCAAGAGACCCAGTACTTC. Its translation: CASSPSSIQETQYF.

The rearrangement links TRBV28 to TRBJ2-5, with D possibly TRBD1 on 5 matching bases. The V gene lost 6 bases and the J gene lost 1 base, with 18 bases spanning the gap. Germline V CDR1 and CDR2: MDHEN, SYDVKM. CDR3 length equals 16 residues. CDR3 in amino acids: CASSPLGRAPQETQYF. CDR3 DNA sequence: TGTGCCAGCAGCCCCCTCGGCAGGGCCCCCCAAGAGACCCAGTACTTC.

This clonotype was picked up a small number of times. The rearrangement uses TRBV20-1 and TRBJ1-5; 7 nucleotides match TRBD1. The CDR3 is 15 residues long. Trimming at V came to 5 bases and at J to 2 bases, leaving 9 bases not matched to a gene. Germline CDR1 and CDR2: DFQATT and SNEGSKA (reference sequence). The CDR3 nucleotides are TGCAGTGCTTCTCACACACAGGGGCGCAATCAGCCCCAGCATTTT. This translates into CSASHTQGRNQPQHF.

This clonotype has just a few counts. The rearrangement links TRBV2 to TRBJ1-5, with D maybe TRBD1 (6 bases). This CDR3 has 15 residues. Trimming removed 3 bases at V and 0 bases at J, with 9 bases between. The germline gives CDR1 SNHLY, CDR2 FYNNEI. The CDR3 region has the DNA TGTGCCAGCAGTGACGGACAGATTAGCAATCAGCCCCAGCATTTT. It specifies CASSDGQISNQPQHF.

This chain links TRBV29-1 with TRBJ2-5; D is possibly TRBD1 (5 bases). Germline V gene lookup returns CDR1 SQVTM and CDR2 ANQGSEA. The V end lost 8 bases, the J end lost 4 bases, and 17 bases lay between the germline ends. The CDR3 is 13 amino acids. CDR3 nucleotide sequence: TGCAGCTCCGCCAGGGATATCGGAGAGACCCAGTACTTC. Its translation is CSSARDIGETQYF.

CDR3 loop: CASSGSSGRSTDTQYF. The CDR3 region has the DNA TGTGCCAGCAGTGGATCTAGCGGCCGGAGCACAGATACGCAGTATTTT. The chain employs TRBV12-3 or TRBV12-4 and TRBJ2-3; 7 nucleotides align to TRBD2. CDR3 length: 16 residues. The V gene end was trimmed by 5 bases and the J gene end by 0 bases; junction bases not matched to a gene: 8.

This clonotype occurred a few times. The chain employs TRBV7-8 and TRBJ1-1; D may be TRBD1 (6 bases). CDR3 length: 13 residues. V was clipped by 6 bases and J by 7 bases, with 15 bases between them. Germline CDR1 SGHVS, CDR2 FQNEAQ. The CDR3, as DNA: TGTGCCAGCAGACTAGCAGGGGATGGTGAAGCTTTCTTT. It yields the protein CASRLAGDGEAFF.

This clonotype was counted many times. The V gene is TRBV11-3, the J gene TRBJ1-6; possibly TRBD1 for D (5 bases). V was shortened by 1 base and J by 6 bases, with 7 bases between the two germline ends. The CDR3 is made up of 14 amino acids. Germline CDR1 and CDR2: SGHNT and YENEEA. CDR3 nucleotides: TGTGCCAGCAGCTTAGGGGGCTCTAATTCACCCCTCCACTTT. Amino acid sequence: CASSLGGSNSPLHF.

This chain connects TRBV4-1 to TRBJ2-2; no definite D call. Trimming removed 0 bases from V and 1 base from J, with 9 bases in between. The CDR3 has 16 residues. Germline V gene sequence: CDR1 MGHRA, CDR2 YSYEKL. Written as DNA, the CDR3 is TGCGCCAGCAGCCAAGATGAGAACATGAACACCGGGGAGCTGTTTTTT. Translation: CASSQDENMNTGELFF.

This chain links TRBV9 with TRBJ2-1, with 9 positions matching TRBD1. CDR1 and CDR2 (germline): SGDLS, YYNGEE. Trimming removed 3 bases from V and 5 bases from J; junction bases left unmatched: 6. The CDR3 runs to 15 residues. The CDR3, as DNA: TGTGCCAGCAGCGGAAGGGGACAGGGTGACAATGAGCAGTTCTTC. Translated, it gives CASSGRGQGDNEQFF.

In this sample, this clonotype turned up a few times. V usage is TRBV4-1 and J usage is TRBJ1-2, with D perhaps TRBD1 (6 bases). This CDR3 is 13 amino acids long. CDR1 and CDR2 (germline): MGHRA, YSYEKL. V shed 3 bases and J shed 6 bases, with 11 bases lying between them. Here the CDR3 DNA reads TGCGCCAGCAGCCAGTGGGAGGGGGATGGCTACACCTTC. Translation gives CASSQWEGDGYTF.

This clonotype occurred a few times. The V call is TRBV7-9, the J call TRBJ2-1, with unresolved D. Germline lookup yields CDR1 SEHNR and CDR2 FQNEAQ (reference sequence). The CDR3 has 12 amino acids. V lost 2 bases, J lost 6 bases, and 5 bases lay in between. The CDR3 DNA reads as TGTGCCAGCAGCTTACAGGCCAATGAGCAGTTCTTC. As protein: CASSLQANEQFF.

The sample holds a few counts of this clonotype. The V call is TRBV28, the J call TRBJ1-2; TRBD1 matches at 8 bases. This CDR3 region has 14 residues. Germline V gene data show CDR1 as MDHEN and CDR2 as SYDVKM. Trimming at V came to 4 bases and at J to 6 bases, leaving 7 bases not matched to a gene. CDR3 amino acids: CASSSPGTGNGYTF. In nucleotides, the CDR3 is TGTGCCAGCAGTTCCCCCGGGACAGGCAATGGCTACACCTTC.

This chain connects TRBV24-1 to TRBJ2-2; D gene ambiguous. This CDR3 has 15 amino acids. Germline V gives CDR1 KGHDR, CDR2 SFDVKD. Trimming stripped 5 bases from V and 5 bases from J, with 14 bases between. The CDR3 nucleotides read TGTGCCACCAGTGGGACGGAGATGGGAACCGGGGAGCTGTTTTTT. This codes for CATSGTEMGTGELFF.